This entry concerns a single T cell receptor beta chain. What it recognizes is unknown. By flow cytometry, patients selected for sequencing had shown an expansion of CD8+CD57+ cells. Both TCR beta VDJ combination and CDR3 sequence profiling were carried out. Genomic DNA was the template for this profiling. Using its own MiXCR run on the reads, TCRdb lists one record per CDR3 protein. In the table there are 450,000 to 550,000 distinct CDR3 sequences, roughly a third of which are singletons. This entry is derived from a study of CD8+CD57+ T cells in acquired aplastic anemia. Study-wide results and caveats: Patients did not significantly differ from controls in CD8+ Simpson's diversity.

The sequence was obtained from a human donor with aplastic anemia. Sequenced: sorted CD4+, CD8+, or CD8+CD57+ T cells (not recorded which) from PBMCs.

The CDR3: CSEWRELRDTQYF. Here the CDR3 DNA reads TGCAGTGAATGGCGGGAACTCAGAGATACGCAGTATTTT. The chain recombines TRBV20-1 with TRBJ2-3, with D maybe TRBD2 (6 bases). Trimming pared 7 bases from V and 5 bases from J, leaving 16 bases between. The V gene's germline CDR1 is DFQATT and CDR2 SNEGSKA (reference sequence). This CDR3 contains 13 residues.